This T cell receptor beta chain was sequenced during a study of blood T cells in healthy people across ages. The use of a sample-barcoded 5' primer and a J-beta primer mix characterized a second PCR of roughly 6 to 11 cycles. TCRdb fed the 5' RACE reads into MiXCR, producing one record per CDR3 protein. The sample carries 2 million or so distinct CDR3 sequences, roughly 49% recorded once. Caucasian individuals from Russia who were healthy and aged about 6 to 95 acted as donors. The draw of peripheral blood yielded about 10 milliliters from each donor. This CDR3 region has 17 residues. Germline V lookup: CDR1 SGHVS, CDR2 FQNEAQ. V was pared by 5 bases and J by 1 base, with 11 bases of the junction left unmatched.

Sequenced material: blood. V and J are TRBV7-8 and TRBJ1-2; TRBD1 matches 9 bases. The sequence came from a woman between 40 and 55 years old in good health. The CDR3 loop reads CASSTEQGAVVNYGYTF. In nucleotides, the CDR3 is TGTGCCAGCAGCACGGAACAGGGGGCGGTGGTTAACTATGGCTACACCTTC.